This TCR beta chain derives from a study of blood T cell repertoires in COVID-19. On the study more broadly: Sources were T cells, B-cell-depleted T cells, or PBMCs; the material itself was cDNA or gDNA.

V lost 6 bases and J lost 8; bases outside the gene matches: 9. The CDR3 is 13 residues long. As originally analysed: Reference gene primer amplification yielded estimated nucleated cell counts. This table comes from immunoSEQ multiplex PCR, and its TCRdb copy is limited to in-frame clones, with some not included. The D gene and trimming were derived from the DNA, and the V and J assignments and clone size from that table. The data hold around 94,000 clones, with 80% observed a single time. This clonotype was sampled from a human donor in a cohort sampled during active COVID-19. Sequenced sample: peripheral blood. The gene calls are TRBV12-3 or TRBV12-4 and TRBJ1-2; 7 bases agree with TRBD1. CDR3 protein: CASREQGSGGYTF. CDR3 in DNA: TGTGCCAGCAGAGAACAGGGGAGTGGAGGCTACACCTTC.